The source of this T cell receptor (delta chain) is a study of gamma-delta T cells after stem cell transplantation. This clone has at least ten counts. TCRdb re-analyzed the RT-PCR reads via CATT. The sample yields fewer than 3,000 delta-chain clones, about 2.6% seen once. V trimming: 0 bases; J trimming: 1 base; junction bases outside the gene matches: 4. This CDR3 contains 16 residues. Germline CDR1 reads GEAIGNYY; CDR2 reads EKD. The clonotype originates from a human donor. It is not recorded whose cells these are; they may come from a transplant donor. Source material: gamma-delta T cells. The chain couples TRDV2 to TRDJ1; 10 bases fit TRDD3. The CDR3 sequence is CACDTILGDSTDKLIF. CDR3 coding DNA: TGTGCCTGTGACACCATACTGGGGGATTCCACCGATAAACTCATCTTT.